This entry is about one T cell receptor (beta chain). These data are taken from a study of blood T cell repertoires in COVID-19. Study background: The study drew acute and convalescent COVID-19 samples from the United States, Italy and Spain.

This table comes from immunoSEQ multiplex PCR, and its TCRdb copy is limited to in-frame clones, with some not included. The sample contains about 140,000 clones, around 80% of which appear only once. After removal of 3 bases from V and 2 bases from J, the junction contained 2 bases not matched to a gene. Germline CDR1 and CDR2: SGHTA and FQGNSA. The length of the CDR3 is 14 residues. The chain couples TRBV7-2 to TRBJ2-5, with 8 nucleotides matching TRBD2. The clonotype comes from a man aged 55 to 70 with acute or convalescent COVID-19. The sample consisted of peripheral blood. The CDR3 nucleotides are TGTGCCAGCAGCTTGATAGCGGGACAAGAGACCCAGTACTTC. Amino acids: CASSLIAGQETQYF.